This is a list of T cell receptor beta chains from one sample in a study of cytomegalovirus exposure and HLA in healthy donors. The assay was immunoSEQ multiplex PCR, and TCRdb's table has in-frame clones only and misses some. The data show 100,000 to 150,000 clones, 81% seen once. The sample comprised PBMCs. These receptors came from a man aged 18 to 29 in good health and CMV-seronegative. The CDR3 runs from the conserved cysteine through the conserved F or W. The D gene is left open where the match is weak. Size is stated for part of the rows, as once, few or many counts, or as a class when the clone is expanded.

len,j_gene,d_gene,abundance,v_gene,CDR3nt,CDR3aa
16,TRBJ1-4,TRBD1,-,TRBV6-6,TGTGCCAGCAACTTTGACAGGGGAGTCACTAATGAAAAACTGTTTTTT,CASNFDRGVTNEKLFF
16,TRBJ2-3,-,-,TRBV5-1,TGCGCCAGCAGCTTGGCCCGATTAGCAGATGAGGATACGCAGTATTTT,CASSLARLADEDTQYF
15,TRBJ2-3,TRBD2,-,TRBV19,TGTGCCAGTAGTCCCCGGACTAGCGGGGGGGATACGCAGTATTTT,CASSPRTSGGDTQYF
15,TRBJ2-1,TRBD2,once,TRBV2,TGTGCCACCCAGACTAGCGGGGAGTCCTACAATGAGCAGTTCTTC,CATQTSGESYNEQFF
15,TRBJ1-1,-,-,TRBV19,TGTGCCAGTAGTATGATGGTGGGCGCAAGCACTGAAGCTTTCTTT,CASSMMVGASTEAFF
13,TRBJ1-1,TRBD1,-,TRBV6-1,TGTGCCACCTCGGGACAGATGAACACTGAAGCTTTCTTT,CATSGQMNTEAFF
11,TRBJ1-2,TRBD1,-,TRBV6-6,TGTGCCATCGGGACAGGGGGTGGCTACACCTTC,CAIGTGGGYTF
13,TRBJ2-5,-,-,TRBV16,TGTGCCAGCAGCTCCCACCTTCCAGGCGCCCAGTACTTC,CASSSHLPGAQYF
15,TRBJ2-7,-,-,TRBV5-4,TGTGCCAGCAGCTTCGGGGGGCCGAGGACCTACGAGCAGTACTTC,CASSFGGPRTYEQYF
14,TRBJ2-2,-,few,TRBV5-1,TGCGCCAGCAGCCGGAGAACGAACACCGGGGAGCTGTTTTTT,CASSRRTNTGELFF
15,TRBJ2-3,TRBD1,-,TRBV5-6,TGTGCCAGCAACCCGACAGGGGCTGACACAGATACGCAGTATTTT,CASNPTGADTDTQYF
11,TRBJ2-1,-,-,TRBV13,TGTGCCAGCAGCATCCAGCGAGAGCAGTTCTTC,CASSIQREQFF
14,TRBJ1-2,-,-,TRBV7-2,TGTGCCAGCAGCCGCCCAGGGGCCCTACGAGGCTACACCTTC,CASSRPGALRGYTF
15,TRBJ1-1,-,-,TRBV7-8,TGTGCCAGCAGCTTAGTAGCAGCTATGAACACTGAAGCTTTCTTT,CASSLVAAMNTEAFF
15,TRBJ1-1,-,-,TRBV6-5,TGTGCCAGCAGTTATCGTACAGAGGGAAGCACTGAAGCTTTCTTT,CASSYRTEGSTEAFF
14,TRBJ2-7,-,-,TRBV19,TGTGCCAGTAGCAGGCAGGGTTTGTTCTACGAGCAGTACTTC,CASSRQGLFYEQYF
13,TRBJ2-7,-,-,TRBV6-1,TGTGCCAGCAGGCTTTATAGCTCCTACGAGCAGTACTTC,CASRLYSSYEQYF
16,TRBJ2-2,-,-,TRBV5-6,TGTGCCAGCAGCTGGGGTGGAGGGGGCTACACCGGGGAGCTGTTTTTT,CASSWGGGGYTGELFF
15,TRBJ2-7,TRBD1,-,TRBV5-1,TGCGCCAGCAGCTTGGAGACAGGGGTCTCCTACGAGCAGTACTTC,CASSLETGVSYEQYF
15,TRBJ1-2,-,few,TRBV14,TGTGCCAGCAGCCAAGACATTAACCCAGTGTCTGGCTACACCTTC,CASSQDINPVSGYTF
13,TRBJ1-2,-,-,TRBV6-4,TGTGCCAGCAGCCGGGGTCAGGACTATGGCTACACCTTC,CASSRGQDYGYTF
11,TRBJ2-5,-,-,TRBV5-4,TGTGCCAGCAGCTTCGGGGAGACCCAGTACTTC,CASSFGETQYF
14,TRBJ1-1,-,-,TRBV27,TGTGCCAGCATCCGAGGCCCCTTATCCACTGAAGCTTTCTTT,CASIRGPLSTEAFF
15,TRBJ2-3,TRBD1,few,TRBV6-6,TGTGCCAGCAGCCCCGACAGGGGGGGCACAGATACGCAGTATTTT,CASSPDRGGTDTQYF
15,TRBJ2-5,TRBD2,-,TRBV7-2,TGTGCCAGCAGCCCTCAACTAGCGGGGGGAGAGACCCAGTACTTC,CASSPQLAGGETQYF
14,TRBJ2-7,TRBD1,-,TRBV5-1,TGCGCCAGCAGCCGTGGGGACAGGGGGTTCGAGCAGTACTTC,CASSRGDRGFEQYF
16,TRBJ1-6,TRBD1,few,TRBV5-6,TGTGCCAGCAGCTTGGGGCCGGGACAGGGTGGTTCACCCCTCCACTTT,CASSLGPGQGGSPLHF
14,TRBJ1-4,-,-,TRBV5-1,TGCGCCAGCAGCCCGGGACTCGAGGGTGAAAAACTGTTTTTT,CASSPGLEGEKLFF
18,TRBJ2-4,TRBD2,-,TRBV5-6,TGTGCCAGCAGCTTGGACGGCGGGGGGTCCCTAGCCAAAAACATTCAGTACTTC,CASSLDGGGSLAKNIQYF
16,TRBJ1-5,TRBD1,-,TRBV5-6,TGTGCCAGCAGCTTGAATAGGGGGCTAACCAATCAGCCCCAGCATTTT,CASSLNRGLTNQPQHF
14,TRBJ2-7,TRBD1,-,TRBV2,TGTGCCAGCAGTTCAGGGGGACAACGAGGCGAGCAGTACTTC,CASSSGGQRGEQYF
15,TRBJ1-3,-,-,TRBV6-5,TGTGCCAGCAGTTACGCCCGGGGCTCTGGAAACACCATATATTTT,CASSYARGSGNTIYF
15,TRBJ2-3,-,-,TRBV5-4,TGTGCCAGCAGCCCAACTAGTGTGGTGACAGATACGCAGTATTTT,CASSPTSVVTDTQYF
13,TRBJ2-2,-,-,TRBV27,TGTGCCAGCGGGCCGATTAACACCGGGGAGCTGTTTTTT,CASGPINTGELFF
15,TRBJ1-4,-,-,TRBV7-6,TGTGCCAGCAGCTTAGAAAGGGGGTCTAATGAAAAACTGTTTTTT,CASSLERGSNEKLFF
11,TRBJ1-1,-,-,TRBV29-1,TGCAGCGCCCCGGGCGGGGGGGGAGCTTTCTTT,CSAPGGGGAFF
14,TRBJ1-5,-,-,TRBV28,TGTGCCAGCAGTTCGGGGGGGAGCAATCAGCCCCAGCATTTT,CASSSGGSNQPQHF
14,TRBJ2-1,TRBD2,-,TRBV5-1,TGCGCCAGCAAACCGAGCGGGACCTACAATGAGCAGTTCTTC,CASKPSGTYNEQFF
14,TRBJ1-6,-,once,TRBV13,TGTGCCAGCAGCTTAGGACGAGTGAATTCACCCCTCCACTTT,CASSLGRVNSPLHF
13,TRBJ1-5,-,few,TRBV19,TGTGCCAGTAGTAGTGACACCAATCAGCCCCAGCATTTT,CASSSDTNQPQHF
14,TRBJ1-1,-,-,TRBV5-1,TGCGCCAGCGGTTCACAGGCTTCGAACACTGAAGCTTTCTTT,CASGSQASNTEAFF
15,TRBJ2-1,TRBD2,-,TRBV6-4,TGTGCCAGCAGTGACTCTAGCGGGGGGGCCAATGAGCAGTTCTTC,CASSDSSGGANEQFF
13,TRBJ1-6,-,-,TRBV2,TGTGCCAGCAGTGCCGATAACGGTTCACCCCTCCACTTT,CASSADNGSPLHF
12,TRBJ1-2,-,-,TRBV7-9,TGTGCCAGCAGCTTAGAGTTGAAGTCTTTAGTCTTC,CASSLELKSLVF
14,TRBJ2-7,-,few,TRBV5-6,TGTGCCAGCAGCTTCGGGGGATCCTCCTACGAGCAGTACTTC,CASSFGGSSYEQYF
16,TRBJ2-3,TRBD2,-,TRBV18,TGTGCCAGCTCACCACCTGTAGCGGGGGGGAAAGATACGCAGTATTTT,CASSPPVAGGKDTQYF
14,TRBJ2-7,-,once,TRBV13,TGTGCCAGCAGTCGGACGGGGACAACCTACGAGCAGTACTTC,CASSRTGTTYEQYF
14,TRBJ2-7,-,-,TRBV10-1,TGCGCCAGCAGTGAGTCGGCGGGTCGGGTCGAGCAGTACTTC,CASSESAGRVEQYF
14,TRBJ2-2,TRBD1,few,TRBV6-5,TGTGCCAGCATTCCCGACAGGGTACACCGGGGAGCTGTTTTT,CASIPDRVHRGAVF
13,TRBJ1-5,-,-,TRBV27,TGTGCCAGCAGTTTATTTTCAGGCCAGCCCCAGCATTTT,CASSLFSGQPQHF
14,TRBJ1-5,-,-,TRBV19,TGTGCCAGTAGTATAGATCGGGGGAATCAGCCCCAGCATTTT,CASSIDRGNQPQHF
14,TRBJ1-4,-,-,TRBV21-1,TGTGCCAGCAGCCACCGACGGCAGGATGGAAAACTGTTTTTT,CASSHRRQDGKLFF
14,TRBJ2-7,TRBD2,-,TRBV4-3,TGCGCCAGCAGCCAGTCCGGGACTAGCGGGGGGTTGAAATTC,CASSQSGTSGGLKF
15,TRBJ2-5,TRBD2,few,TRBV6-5,TGTGCCAGCAGTCGAAAGCGGGGGGCGCAAGAGACCCAGTACTTC,CASSRKRGAQETQYF
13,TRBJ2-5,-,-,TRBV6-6,TGTGCCAGCAGCTCAGTCCCCCAAGAGACCCAGTACTTC,CASSSVPQETQYF
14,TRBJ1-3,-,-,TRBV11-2,TGTGCCAGCAGCCCCCGGGGGTTGGGAAACACCATATATTTT,CASSPRGLGNTIYF
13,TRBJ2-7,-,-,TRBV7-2,TGTGCCAGCAGCTACACGGACTACCACGAGCAGTACTTC,CASSYTDYHEQYF
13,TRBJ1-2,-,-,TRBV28,TGTGCCAGCAGTTCACCAGGGAGGTATGGCTACACCTTC,CASSSPGRYGYTF
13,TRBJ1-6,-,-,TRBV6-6,TGTGCCAGCAGTTACGGGGCAAATTCACCCCTCCACTTT,CASSYGANSPLHF
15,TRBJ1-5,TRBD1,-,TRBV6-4,TGTGCCAGCAGTTTCTTGGACAGGCAAATGTGGACCCAGCATTTT,CASSFLDRQMWTQHF